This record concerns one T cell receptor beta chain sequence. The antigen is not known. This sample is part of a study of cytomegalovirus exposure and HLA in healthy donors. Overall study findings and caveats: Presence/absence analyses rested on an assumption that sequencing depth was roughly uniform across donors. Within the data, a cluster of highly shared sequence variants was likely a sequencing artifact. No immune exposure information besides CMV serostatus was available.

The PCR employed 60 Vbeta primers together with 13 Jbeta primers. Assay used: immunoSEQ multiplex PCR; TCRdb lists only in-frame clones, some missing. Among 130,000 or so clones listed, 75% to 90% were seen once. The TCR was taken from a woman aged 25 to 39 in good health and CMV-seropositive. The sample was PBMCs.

This CDR3 reads CSVRRSLTYEQYF. The DNA for the CDR3 is TGCAGCGTTCGGAGGAGCTTAACCTACGAGCAGTACTTC. The V gene is TRBV29-1, the J gene TRBJ2-5; perhaps TRBD2 as D (5 bases). The tail of the sequence fits TRBJ2-7 better, so the J call may be wrong. The CDR3 totals 13 residues. The germline CDR1 and CDR2 sequences are SQVTM and ANQGSEA.